Each of the 16 T cell receptor beta chains below was sequenced from the same sample in a study of Ad26.COV2.S vaccination and SARS-CoV-2 variants. Profiled with immunoSEQ multiplex PCR; TCRdb holds only in-frame clones, not every one. The repertoire consists of 400,000 to 450,000 clones, with over 80% occurring once and the leading ten covering more than 1.5%. Treatment meaning: around 19 received Ad26.COV2.S at low or high dose, single or two shots; about 5 received placebo; per-sample allocation not given. Specimens were obtained on day 63 following the first vaccine or placebo injection. The sample was peripheral blood, taken in a trial of Ad26.COV2.S vaccine versus placebo. These receptors were collected from a person between 18 and 65 years old who received the Ad26.COV2.S COVID-19 vaccine or a placebo.

The V gene is TRBV4-1, the J gene TRBJ2-1, with 8 bases fitting TRBD1. From germline, CDR1 is MGHRA and CDR2 YSYEKL. The junction had 6 bases not matched to a gene; V was cut back by 4 bases and J by 4 bases. There are 15 residues in the CDR3. Written as DNA, the CDR3 is TGCGCCAGCAGCCCAGGACAGGGCCTTTACAATGAGCAGTTCTTC. Translating gives CASSPGQGLYNEQFF.

The chain is built from TRBV5-3 and TRBJ2-2, with 8 bases lining up with TRBD2. TRBV5-3 is an open reading frame, and its role is uncertain. The CDR3 extends over 19 amino acids. J was trimmed by 2 bases and V by 0 bases; bases with no gene match: 12. The CDR3 sequence is CARSLARPSGRDNTGELFF. CDR3 bases: TGTGCCAGAAGCTTGGCTCGTCCTAGCGGGCGGGACAACACCGGGGAGCTGTTTTTT.

The V and J genes are TRBV7-2 and TRBJ1-2; D unresolved. This CDR3 contains 13 residues. The V end was cut by 1 base, the J end by 12 bases, with 15 bases between. Germline lookup yields CDR1 SGHTA and CDR2 FQGNSA. CDR3 sequence reads: CASSLEGETRHTF. The CDR3 nucleotides are TGTGCCAGCAGCTTAGAGGGAGAAACTAGGCACACCTTC.

The V call is TRBV11-2, the J call TRBJ2-5, with D tentatively TRBD1 (6 bases). The V gene lost 3 bases and the J gene lost 5 bases, with 10 bases spanning the gap. The CDR3 is made up of 13 amino acids. CDR1 is SGHAT and CDR2 is FQNNGV in the germline V gene. As DNA, the CDR3 is TGTGCCAGCAGCTTCGACAGGAGGGAGACCCAGTACTTC. Translation: CASSFDRRETQYF.

This chain uses TRBV28 with TRBJ2-3; 12 bases match TRBD2. CDR3 size: 15 residues. Germline V gene sequence: CDR1 MDHEN, CDR2 SYDVKM. The junction had 6 bases not matched to a gene; V was cut back by 5 bases and J by 6 bases. In DNA, the CDR3 is TGTGCCAGCAGTCTAGCGGGGGGGCCCCTGGATACGCAGTATTTT. It encodes CASSLAGGPLDTQYF.

There are a few counts of this clone. This chain links TRBV12-3 or TRBV12-4 with TRBJ1-5, with D possibly TRBD1 on 5 matching bases. Trimming took 5 bases from V and 7 from J, leaving 9 bases between them. The CDR3 loop spans 12 amino acids. The CDR3 DNA follows: TGTGCCAGCAGTAGGCAGGGACAGCCCCAGCATTTT. Translated: CASSRQGQPQHF.

The V and J genes are TRBV19 and TRBJ1-3; D ambiguous. Per the germline V gene, CDR1 is LNHDA and CDR2 is SQIVND (reference sequence). Trimming stripped 2 bases from V and 0 bases from J, with 8 bases between. The CDR3 sequence is 15 residues long. CDR3 protein: CASSIIHPSGNTIYF. The CDR3, as DNA: TGTGCCAGTAGTATAATTCACCCCTCTGGAAACACCATATATTTT.

This chain uses TRBV3-1 (or the pseudogene TRBV3-2) with TRBJ1-6; the D is unclear. Germline loops: CDR1 LGHDT, CDR2 YNNKEL (reference sequence). Trimming took 0 bases from V and 9 from J, leaving 12 bases between them. The CDR3 is 15 residues long. The CDR3, as DNA: TGTGCCAGCAGCCAAGACCGGACGGGAATTTCACCCCTCCACTTT. Translated: CASSQDRTGISPLHF.

This rearrangement joins TRBV11-2 to TRBJ1-5; D ambiguous. The CDR3 extends over 13 amino acids. V was shortened by 2 bases and J by 5 bases, with 7 bases between the two germline ends. Germline V gene data show CDR1 as SGHAT and CDR2 as FQNNGV. The CDR3 region is CASSLNFDQPQHF. The CDR3 region has the DNA TGTGCCAGCAGCTTAAATTTCGATCAGCCCCAGCATTTT.

V is TRBV28 and J is TRBJ2-1, with unresolved D. The CDR3 totals 15 residues. The V gene's germline CDR1 is MDHEN and CDR2 SYDVKM. The V gene lost 6 bases and the J gene lost 3 bases, with 15 bases spanning the gap. For the CDR3, the DNA is TGTGCCAGCAGCCCCGATATATGGGGCTACAATGAGCAGTTCTTC. Translation gives CASSPDIWGYNEQFF.

This sequence joins TRBV29-1 and TRBJ1-2, with 9 bases matching TRBD1. Germline CDR1 SQVTM, CDR2 ANQGSEA. The V and J ends lost 5 bases and 7 bases, in that order; junction bases with no gene match: 8. The CDR3 sequence is 13 residues long. The CDR3, as DNA: TGCAGCGTTCCGGGACAGGGAAGGGGTGGCTACACCTTC. Translating gives CSVPGQGRGGYTF.

This chain joins TRBV3-1 (or the pseudogene TRBV3-2) and TRBJ2-1; D may be TRBD1 or TRBD2 (5 bases each). The CDR3 totals 22 residues. CDR1 LGHDT and CDR2 YNNKEL come from the germline V gene (reference sequence). The germline V and J ends were trimmed by 2 bases and 4 bases, with 33 bases remaining between them. CDR3 in amino acids: CASSQKGITGTGIPDLYNEQFF. As DNA, the CDR3 is TGTGCCAGCAGCCAAAAGGGGATAACCGGCACCGGGATCCCTGACCTTTACAATGAGCAGTTCTTC.

The chain couples TRBV5-1 to TRBJ2-3; the D gene could be TRBD1 or TRBD2 (6 bases each). Trimming removed 0 bases from V and 5 bases from J, with 10 bases in between. There are 14 residues in the CDR3. Germline V gene data show CDR1 as SGHRS and CDR2 as YFSETQ. CDR3 in DNA: TGCGCCAGCAGCTTGGAGGGGGGCGTAGATACGCAGTATTTT. It is translated as CASSLEGGVDTQYF.

The DNA for the CDR3 is TGTGCCAGTAGTATTCTTGGGACGTCCTCCTACGAGCAGTACTTC. Its translation is CASSILGTSSYEQYF. The V call is TRBV19, the J call TRBJ2-7; D possibly uses TRBD1 or TRBD2 (5 bases each). This CDR3 comprises 15 residues. V lost 3 bases and J lost 0, with 12 bases in between. The germline V gene encodes CDR1 LNHDA and CDR2 SQIVND (reference sequence).

The genes are TRBV19 and TRBJ1-1, with 7 bases identical to TRBD1. The junction had 7 bases not matched to a gene; V was cut back by 7 bases and J by 5 bases. CDR3 length equals 13 residues. Germline V gene lookup returns CDR1 LNHDA and CDR2 SQIVND (reference sequence). CDR3 bases: TGTGCCAGTACCTTGGACAGGTGGACTGAAGCTTTCTTT. The encoded protein is CASTLDRWTEAFF.

The CDR3 DNA sequence: TGTGCCAGCAGTACCCGCGGGGGGACCTACGAGCAGTACTTC. Residues: CASSTRGGTYEQYF. The J gene is TRBJ2-7, the V gene TRBV27; 8 bases match TRBD2. The CDR3 extends over 14 amino acids. Germline V gene data show CDR1 as MNHEY and CDR2 as SMNVEV (reference sequence). The junction had 5 bases not matched to a gene; V was cut back by 5 bases and J by 2 bases.